The clone carrying this T cell receptor (beta chain) was recorded many times. PBMC DNA, left unsorted, was sequenced on ten immunoSEQ deep assay plates. This table comes from immunoSEQ multiplex PCR, and its TCRdb copy is limited to in-frame clones, with some not included. The sample lists about 470,000 clones, roughly 77% seen once, with about 13% in the top ten. Germline V gene data show CDR1 as SEHNR and CDR2 as FQNEAQ (reference sequence). The ends were cut back, 1 base at V and 6 bases at J, with 6 bases in the middle. This CDR3 is 12 amino acids long. This sample is drawn from a study of shared clonotypes between healthy human individuals. Turning to the study itself: The composition of the donors was a couple of women and three men aged 18 to 49.

Material for sequencing was PBMCs. The gene calls are TRBV7-9 and TRBJ1-2; D not resolved. The sequence was obtained from a woman aged 40 to 50 in good health. Some clones in this sample may be carry-over from other donors' samples. CDR3 sequence reads: CASSLGLDGYTF. CDR3 nucleotide sequence: TGTGCCAGCAGCTTAGGGTTAGATGGCTACACCTTC.